The present T cell receptor beta chain was sequenced within a study of OX40 agonist ivuxolimab in advanced cancers. Study at large: Partial responses occurred in three patients (one hepatocellular carcinoma, two cutaneous melanoma).

As concerns this clone: The antigen is unknown.

Here immunoSEQ multiplex PCR was the method, and the copy in TCRdb shows in-frame clones only, minus some. The sample holds approximately 84,000 clones, 80% to 90% seen once. Study-wide points: CD4+ and CD8+ blood T cells expanded clonally by week 6 at 0.1 to 3.0 mg/kg. The study found that CD8+ T cells averaged more expanded clones than CD4+.

Per germline, CDR1 SGHRS and CDR2 YFSETQ. The V gene lost 4 bases and the J gene lost 6 bases, with 14 bases spanning the gap. The CDR3 runs 13 residues. The genes are TRBV5-1 and TRBJ2-7; D not resolved. This TCR came from an adult with an advanced solid tumor such as melanoma, head and neck, liver or kidney cancer. This sample comprised CD4+ or CD8+ T cells sorted from blood, obtained in a trial of the OX40 agonist ivuxolimab. This chain's CDR3 is CASSPWLPSEQYF. DNA for the CDR3: TGCGCCAGCAGCCCCTGGCTACCCTCCGAGCAGTACTTC.